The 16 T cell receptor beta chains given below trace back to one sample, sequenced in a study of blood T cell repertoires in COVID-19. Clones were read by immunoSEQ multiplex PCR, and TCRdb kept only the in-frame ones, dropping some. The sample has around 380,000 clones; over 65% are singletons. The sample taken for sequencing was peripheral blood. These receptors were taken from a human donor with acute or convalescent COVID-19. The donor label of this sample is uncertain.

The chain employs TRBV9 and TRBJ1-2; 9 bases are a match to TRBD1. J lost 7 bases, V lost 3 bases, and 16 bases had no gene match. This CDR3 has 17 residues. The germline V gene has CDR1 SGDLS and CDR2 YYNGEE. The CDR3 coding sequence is TGTGCCAGCAGCGCCGGAGGGACAGGGCCCCGCGGGTCTGGCTACACCTTC. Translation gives CASSAGGTGPRGSGYTF.

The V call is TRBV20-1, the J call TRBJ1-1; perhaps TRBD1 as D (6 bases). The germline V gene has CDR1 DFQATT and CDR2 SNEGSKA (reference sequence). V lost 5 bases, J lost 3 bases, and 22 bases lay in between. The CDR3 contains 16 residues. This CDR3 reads CSAGDDPRGVDTEAFF. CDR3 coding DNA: TGCAGTGCTGGTGATGACCCCAGGGGAGTTGACACTGAAGCTTTCTTT.

Written as DNA, the CDR3 is TGTGCCAGCAGCCAAGAGGTGCGACAGGGGGGAGATGAGCAGTTCTTC. It yields the protein CASSQEVRQGGDEQFF. The chain has TRBV3-1 (or the pseudogene TRBV3-2) and TRBJ2-1; 9 nucleotides align to TRBD1. This CDR3 spans 16 amino acids. Unmatched junction bases numbered 8, after V lost 0 bases and J lost 8 bases. Germline CDR1 is LGHDT and CDR2 is YNNKEL (reference sequence).

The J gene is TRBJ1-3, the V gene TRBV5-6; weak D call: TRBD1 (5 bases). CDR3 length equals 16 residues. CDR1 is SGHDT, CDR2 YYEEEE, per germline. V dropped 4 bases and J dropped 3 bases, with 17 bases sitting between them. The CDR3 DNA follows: TGTGCCAGCAGCCGAAAAATGCAGGGTAGTGGAAACACCATATATTTT. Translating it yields CASSRKMQGSGNTIYF.

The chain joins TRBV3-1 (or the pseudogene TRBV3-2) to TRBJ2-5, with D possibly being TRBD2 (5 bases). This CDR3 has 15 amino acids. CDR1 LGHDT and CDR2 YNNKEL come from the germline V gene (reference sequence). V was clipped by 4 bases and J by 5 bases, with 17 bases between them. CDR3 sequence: CASSLDYPARETQYF. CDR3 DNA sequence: TGTGCCAGCAGCCTAGACTATCCGGCGCGGGAGACCCAGTACTTC.

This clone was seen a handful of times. CDR3 sequence (DNA): TGTGCCAGCAGCTTGCTCAGCGGTCGCAATCAGCCCCAGCATTTT. This encodes CASSLLSGRNQPQHF. The genes are TRBV11-2 and TRBJ1-5; D gene uncertain. The CDR3 is 15 residues long. CDR1 and CDR2 (germline): SGHAT, FQNNGV. V was cut by 3 bases and J by 2 bases, with 11 bases left in between.

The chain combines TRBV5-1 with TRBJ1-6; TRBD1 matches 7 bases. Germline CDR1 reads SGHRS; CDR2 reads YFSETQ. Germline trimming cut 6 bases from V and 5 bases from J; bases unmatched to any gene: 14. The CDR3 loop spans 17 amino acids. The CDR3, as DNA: TGCGCCAGCAACCGAAACCCACAGGGGACCAATAATTCACCCCTCCACTTT. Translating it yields CASNRNPQGTNNSPLHF.

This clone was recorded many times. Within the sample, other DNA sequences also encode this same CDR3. CDR3: CASSPGTGSHEQYF. As DNA, the CDR3 is TGTGCCAGCTCACCAGGGACAGGGTCCCACGAGCAGTACTTC. The V call is TRBV18, the J call TRBJ2-7; 9 bases match TRBD1. This CDR3 has 14 amino acids. The V segment lost 2 bases and the J segment 5 bases; nucleotides outside the gene matches: 4. Germline assignment: CDR1 KGHSH and CDR2 LQKENI.

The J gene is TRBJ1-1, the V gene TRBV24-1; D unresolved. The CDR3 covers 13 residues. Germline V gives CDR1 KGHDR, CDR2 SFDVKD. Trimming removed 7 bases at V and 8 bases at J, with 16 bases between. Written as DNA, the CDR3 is TGTGCCACCAGGAAGGAACCGGGAGGCGAAGCTTTCTTT. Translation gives CATRKEPGGEAFF.

CDR3 sequence reads: CASSAEGSRGLHEQYF. CDR3 nucleotide sequence: TGTGCCAGCAGCGCCGAAGGTTCCAGGGGGCTCCACGAGCAGTACTTC. V usage is TRBV3-1 (or the pseudogene TRBV3-2) and J usage is TRBJ2-7; 8 bases agree with TRBD1. CDR1 and CDR2 (germline): LGHDT, YNNKEL (reference sequence). Trimming cost V 5 bases and J 5 bases; bases outside gene matches: 14. CDR3 length equals 16 residues.

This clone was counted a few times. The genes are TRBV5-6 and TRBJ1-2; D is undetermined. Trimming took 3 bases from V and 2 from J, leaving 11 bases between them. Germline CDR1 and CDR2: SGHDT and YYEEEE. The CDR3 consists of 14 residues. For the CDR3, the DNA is TGTGCCAGCAGCTCGATAGACAAAAACTATGGCTACACCTTC. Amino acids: CASSSIDKNYGYTF.

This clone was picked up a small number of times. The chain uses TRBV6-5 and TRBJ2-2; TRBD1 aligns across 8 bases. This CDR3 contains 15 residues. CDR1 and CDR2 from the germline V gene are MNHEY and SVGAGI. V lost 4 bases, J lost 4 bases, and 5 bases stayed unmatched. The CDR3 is CASSLGQGATGELFF. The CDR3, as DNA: TGTGCCAGCAGTTTAGGACAGGGTGCCACCGGGGAGCTGTTTTTT.

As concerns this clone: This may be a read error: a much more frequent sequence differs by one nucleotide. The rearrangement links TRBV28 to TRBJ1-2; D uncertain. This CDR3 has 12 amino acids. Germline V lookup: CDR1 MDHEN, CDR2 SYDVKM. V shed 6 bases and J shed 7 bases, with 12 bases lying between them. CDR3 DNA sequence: TGTGCCAGCAGCTCGGAGGGTCGTGGCTACACCTTC. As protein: CASSSEGRGYTF.

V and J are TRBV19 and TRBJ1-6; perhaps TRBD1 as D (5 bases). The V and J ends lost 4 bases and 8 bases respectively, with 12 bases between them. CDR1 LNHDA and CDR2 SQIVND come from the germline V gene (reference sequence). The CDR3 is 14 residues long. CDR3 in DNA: TGTGCCAGTAGTACGTCGGGGGAGGATTCACCCCTCCACTTT. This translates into CASSTSGEDSPLHF.

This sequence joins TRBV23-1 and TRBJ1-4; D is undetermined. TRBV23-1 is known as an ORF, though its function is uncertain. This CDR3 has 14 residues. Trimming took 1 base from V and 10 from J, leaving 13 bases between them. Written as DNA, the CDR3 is TGCGCCAGCAGTCAATTGACGGAACGGGGAAAACTGTTTTTT. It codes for CASSQLTERGKLFF.

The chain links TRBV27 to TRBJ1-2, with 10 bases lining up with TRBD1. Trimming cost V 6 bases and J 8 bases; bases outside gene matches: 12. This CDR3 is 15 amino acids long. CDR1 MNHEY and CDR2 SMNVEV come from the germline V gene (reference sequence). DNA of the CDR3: TGTGCCAGCAGCGACCCCGGGACAGGGGCAAGAGGCTACACCTTC. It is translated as CASSDPGTGARGYTF.